A selection of T cell receptor beta chains follows, all from one sample in a study of T cell responses to AZD1222 COVID-19 vaccine. Some clones are missing from TCRdb's copy, which holds only in-frame ones; the method was immunoSEQ multiplex PCR. The repertoire holds about 140,000 clones, around 90% seen once, with 1.1% to 1.5% in the top ten. This sample comprised peripheral blood, obtained on day 0 of AZD1222 vaccination. The receptors were sampled from an adult in good health. The conserved cysteine and the conserved F or W are not part of the CDR3 here. The order of the fields is clone size, V gene, J gene, CDR3 protein. A row's size may be missing; if present it is once, few, many or a size class.

clone_size: medium-sized
v_call: TRBV6-1
j_call: TRBJ2-3
cdr3_aa: ASSELAGGPDTQY

clone_size: NA
v_call: TRBV9
j_call: TRBJ2-1
cdr3_aa: ASSVGASGVSSYNEQF

clone_size: NA
v_call: TRBV18
j_call: TRBJ2-1
cdr3_aa: ASSLPPVAGGRRNRQF

clone_size: NA
v_call: TRBV5-1
j_call: TRBJ2-6
cdr3_aa: ASSSQGVGANVLT

clone_size: NA
v_call: TRBV5-1
j_call: TRBJ2-7
cdr3_aa: ASSLGTYEQY

clone_size: NA
v_call: TRBV10-3
j_call: TRBJ2-2
cdr3_aa: AISGDGGASGELF

clone_size: NA
v_call: TRBV21-1
j_call: TRBJ2-7
cdr3_aa: ASSKVEGTDEQY

clone_size: NA
v_call: TRBV4-2
j_call: TRBJ1-2
cdr3_aa: ASSQEGNRQQANYGYT

clone_size: NA
v_call: TRBV7-2
j_call: TRBJ2-2
cdr3_aa: ASSLDTGGNTGELF

clone_size: NA
v_call: TRBV19
j_call: TRBJ1-2
cdr3_aa: ASRGTGYYYGYT

clone_size: NA
v_call: TRBV3-1/TRBV3-2
j_call: TRBJ1-2
cdr3_aa: ASSQGDRAYGYT

clone_size: once
v_call: TRBV11-2
j_call: TRBJ1-6
cdr3_aa: ASSLEVRGRGYSPLH

clone_size: NA
v_call: TRBV29-1
j_call: TRBJ1-2
cdr3_aa: SVEFQQNYGYT

clone_size: few
v_call: TRBV30
j_call: TRBJ2-2
cdr3_aa: AWSPGLWGMNTGELF

clone_size: NA
v_call: TRBV20-1
j_call: TRBJ1-2
cdr3_aa: SASVGGSYGYGYT

clone_size: NA
v_call: TRBV2
j_call: TRBJ1-5
cdr3_aa: ASSQGGQPQH

clone_size: NA
v_call: TRBV5-1
j_call: TRBJ2-1
cdr3_aa: ASSLEVAGDHEQF

clone_size: NA
v_call: TRBV4-3
j_call: TRBJ1-3
cdr3_aa: ASSQDLGGTGNTIY

clone_size: NA
v_call: TRBV25-1
j_call: TRBJ1-4
cdr3_aa: ASSAWTGANEKLF

clone_size: NA
v_call: TRBV11-2
j_call: TRBJ2-6
cdr3_aa: ASSLSRGANVLT

clone_size: NA
v_call: TRBV5-4
j_call: TRBJ1-1
cdr3_aa: ASSTRTGMRTEAF

clone_size: NA
v_call: TRBV19
j_call: TRBJ2-3
cdr3_aa: ASSRYRVDTDTQY

clone_size: NA
v_call: TRBV3-1/TRBV3-2
j_call: TRBJ1-5
cdr3_aa: ASSQGRRKVGNQPQH

clone_size: NA
v_call: TRBV6-2/TRBV6-3
j_call: TRBJ2-1
cdr3_aa: ASSRGLAGGVVNEQF

clone_size: NA
v_call: TRBV19
j_call: TRBJ2-3
cdr3_aa: ATGGRMTDTQY

clone_size: once
v_call: TRBV3-1/TRBV3-2
j_call: TRBJ2-5
cdr3_aa: ASSPSSSYQETQY

clone_size: NA
v_call: TRBV5-1
j_call: TRBJ2-3
cdr3_aa: ASSLAGLPNTQY